A single sample gave rise to the 20 T cell receptor beta chains below, sequenced in a study of T cell responses to AZD1222 COVID-19 vaccine. TCRdb's table, derived via immunoSEQ multiplex PCR, lists solely in-frame clones and lacks some. This table holds 130,000 to 150,000 clones, around 90% found once. The source was peripheral blood, collected 28 days after the second AZD1222 dose. Receptor source: an adult who received the AZD1222 COVID-19 vaccine.

V usage is TRBV2 and J usage is TRBJ1-3, with D unresolved. The germline V and J ends were trimmed by 7 bases and 2 bases, with 18 bases remaining between them. Germline V lookup: CDR1 SNHLY, CDR2 FYNNEI. The CDR3 is 16 residues long. CDR3 protein: CASKLNNGGAGNTIYF. In nucleotides, the CDR3 is TGTGCCAGCAAACTTAACAACGGTGGTGCTGGAAACACCATATATTTT.

This sequence joins TRBV5-8 and TRBJ1-2; maybe TRBD1 (6 bases). This CDR3 has 14 amino acids. V lost 2 bases and J 6 bases, leaving 14 bases between the germline ends. CDR1 is SGHTS, CDR2 YDEGEE, per germline. The CDR3 DNA reads as TGTGCCAGCAGCTTTCTCCAGGGGCGGGATGGCTACACCTTC. Translation gives CASSFLQGRDGYTF.

The chain recombines TRBV15 with TRBJ1-4; D perhaps matches TRBD1 (5 bases). Trimming took off 3 bases at V and 7 bases at J, with 12 bases between the two ends. CDR3 length equals 14 residues. Per the germline V gene, CDR1 is LNHNV and CDR2 is YYDKDF (reference sequence). CDR3 sequence: CATSRGGTSEKLFF. The CDR3 nucleotides read TGTGCCACCAGCAGGGGGGGGACGAGTGAAAAACTGTTTTTT.

The chain recombines TRBV6-5 with TRBJ1-6; the match to TRBD1 covers 7 bases. The J segment lost 9 bases and the V segment lost 1 base, leaving 6 bases of the junction unmatched. Germline V CDR1 and CDR2: MNHEY, SVGAGI. The length of the CDR3 is 15 residues. In DNA form, the CDR3 reads TGTGCCAGCAGTTACTTGGACAGGACGGGTTCACCCCTCCACTTT. This codes for CASSYLDRTGSPLHF.

This chain joins TRBV7-8 and TRBJ2-2; D gene ambiguous. The CDR3 length is 15 residues. Looked up from germline, CDR1 is SGHVS and CDR2 is FQNEAQ. V gave up 2 bases and J gave up 0 bases, with 7 bases separating them. The CDR3 bases are TGTGCCAGCAGCTTACGGCGGCCGAACACCGGGGAGCTGTTTTTT. Protein product: CASSLRRPNTGELFF.

In DNA form, the CDR3 reads TGTGCCAGCAGTTCAGGGTTGGTCCTCACTAATGAAAAACTGTTTTTT. Its protein product is CASSSGLVLTNEKLFF. The chain joins TRBV6-5 to TRBJ1-4; D is possibly TRBD1 (5 bases). V lost 4 bases to trimming and J lost 2 bases, with 14 bases between them. The length of the CDR3 is 16 residues. Germline V CDR1 and CDR2: MNHEY, SVGAGI.

The chain joins TRBV5-8 to TRBJ2-7; 7 bases agree with TRBD1. CDR1 is SGHTS and CDR2 is YDEGEE in the germline V gene. With 0 bases clipped from V and 1 base from J, the junction kept 7 bases outside the gene matches. This CDR3 has 16 amino acids. CDR3 nucleotides: TGTGCCAGCAGCTTGGCCGGGACAGACTTTTCCTACGAGCAGTACTTC. This sequence encodes CASSLAGTDFSYEQYF.

The V gene is TRBV20-1, the J gene TRBJ2-1; the D gene is possibly TRBD2 (5 bases). CDR1 and CDR2 from the germline V gene are DFQATT and SNEGSKA (reference sequence). V gave up 5 bases and J gave up 9 bases, with 11 bases separating them. The CDR3 spans 11 residues. Here the CDR3 reads CSADKRGEQFF. Written as DNA, the CDR3 is TGCAGTGCTGACAAACGGGGTGAGCAGTTCTTC.

The chain links TRBV2 to TRBJ1-1; no clear D gene. This CDR3 is built from 11 residues. The ends were cut back, 2 bases at V and 7 bases at J, with 5 bases in the middle. The germline V gene encodes CDR1 SNHLY and CDR2 FYNNEI. As DNA, the CDR3 is TGTGCCAGCAGTGAATATCTTGAAGCTTTCTTT. This translates into CASSEYLEAFF.

The chain recombines TRBV19 with TRBJ2-6; 9 bases align to TRBD2. Trimming took 5 bases from V and 4 from J; bases not matched to a gene: 3. Germline assignment: CDR1 LNHDA and CDR2 SQIVND (reference sequence). CDR3 length: 15 amino acids. The CDR3 DNA follows: TGTGCCAGTAGTTTGCTAGCGGGAGGGGCCAACGTCCTGACTTTC. This sequence encodes CASSLLAGGANVLTF.

The rearrangement uses TRBV19 and TRBJ2-1, with D uncertain. The V end was cut by 6 bases, the J end by 0 bases, with 9 bases between. The V gene's germline CDR1 is LNHDA and CDR2 SQIVND (reference sequence). This CDR3 region has 14 residues. This chain's CDR3 is CASRVFSSYNEQFF. The CDR3 region has the DNA TGTGCCAGTAGGGTCTTCAGCTCCTACAATGAGCAGTTCTTC.

This clone showed up just once. This chain uses TRBV7-2 with TRBJ1-3; no clear D gene. Deletions cut 2 bases from V and 9 bases from J, with 11 bases between. The CDR3 consists of 13 residues. The germline V gene encodes CDR1 SGHTA and CDR2 FQGNSA. CDR3 DNA: TGTGCCAGCAGCTTATACATAAGTCCCACCATATATTTT. Translating gives CASSLYISPTIYF.

This chain links TRBV18 with TRBJ2-5, with D hard to call. CDR3 size: 13 residues. V was clipped by 2 bases and J by 5 bases, with 9 bases between them. Germline V gene sequence: CDR1 KGHSH, CDR2 LQKENI. The CDR3 region has the DNA TGTGCCAGCTCACCAAACTTCGGGGAGACCCAGTACTTC. Protein: CASSPNFGETQYF.

The chain employs TRBV21-1 and TRBJ1-1; the listed D gene, TRBD1, was not tested against the DNA. TRBV21-1 is a pseudogene locus. The CDR3 is 15 amino acids. CDR3 nucleotide sequence: TGTGCCAGCATCGTCTCGGACAGGGAGAACACTGAAGCTTTCTTT. It is translated as CASIVSDRENTEAFF.

This clone was observed a single time. This chain connects TRBV30 to TRBJ1-2, with 11 bases that match TRBD1. Germline trimming cut 1 base from V and 7 bases from J; bases unmatched to any gene: 5. Germline-derived CDR1 and CDR2 are GTSNPN and SVGIG (reference sequence). The CDR3 is 14 residues long. CDR3 DNA sequence: TGTGCCTGGAGTGGGGACAGGGGGGGTTTTGGCTACACCTTC. As protein: CAWSGDRGGFGYTF.

The count of this clone is one. The chain has TRBV6-2 or TRBV6-3 and TRBJ2-7; no definite D call. V lost 0 bases and J 6 bases, leaving 9 bases between the germline ends. The CDR3 runs to 13 residues. Germline V CDR1 and CDR2: MNHEY, SVGEGT. The CDR3 region is CASSYSVSGEQYF. The CDR3 DNA sequence: TGTGCCAGCAGTTACTCCGTCAGTGGCGAGCAGTACTTC.

The gene calls are TRBV11-2 and TRBJ1-1, with 11 nucleotides matching TRBD1. The V gene end was trimmed by 3 bases and the J gene end by 6 bases; junction bases not matched to a gene: 6. CDR3 length: 15 residues. Germline V gives CDR1 SGHAT, CDR2 FQNNGV. The CDR3 DNA sequence: TGTGCCAGCAGCTTCTCCGGGACAGGGGGGTCTGAAGCTTTCTTT. Translated: CASSFSGTGGSEAFF.

The V gene is TRBV7-9, the J gene TRBJ2-1; 8 nucleotides align to TRBD2. Germline V gives CDR1 SEHNR, CDR2 FQNEAQ (reference sequence). This CDR3 comprises 18 residues. V was clipped by 2 bases and J by 0 bases; unmatched bases: 9. CDR3 sequence reads: CASSLRASGSSSYNEQFF. The CDR3 nucleotides are TGTGCCAGCAGCTTAAGGGCTAGCGGGTCTAGCTCCTACAATGAGCAGTTCTTC. The whole variable domain, filled in from reference TRBV7-9 and TRBJ2-1, reads DTGVSQNPRHKITKRGQNVTFRCDPISEHNRLYWYRQTLGQGPEFLTYFQNEAQLEKSRLLSDRFSAERPKGSFSTLEIQRTEQGDSAMYLCASSLRASGSSSYNEQFFGPGTRLTVL.

This CDR3 is CASSPRVGENTEAFF. The CDR3 region has the DNA TGTGCCAGCTCACCACGGGTAGGGGAGAACACTGAAGCTTTCTTT. V gene TRBV18 combines with J gene TRBJ1-1; a weak D match, TRBD1 (5 bases). The V end was cut by 1 base, the J end by 1 base, with 10 bases between. The CDR3 length is 15 residues. Germline loops: CDR1 KGHSH, CDR2 LQKENI.

The table lists this clone with a count of one. The J gene is TRBJ1-3, the V gene TRBV6-1; D gene ambiguous. This CDR3 has 14 amino acids. Germline V gene sequence: CDR1 MNHNS, CDR2 SASEGT. V lost 3 bases, J lost 1 base, and 7 bases lay in between. CDR3 coding DNA: TGTGCCAGCAGTGACGGGGTTTCTGGAAACACCATATATTTT. Residues: CASSDGVSGNTIYF.